These 28 T cell receptor beta chains were sequenced from one sample in a study of follicular helper T cells after annual influenza vaccination. The time point: 2015-2016 season, pre-vaccination. Here immunoSEQ multiplex PCR was the method, and the copy in TCRdb shows in-frame clones only, minus some. The sample lists approximately 5,500 clones, roughly 85% seen once, with approximately 0.71% in the top ten. Sequencing was performed on CXCR5- memory CD4+ T cells sorted from blood, taken on the day of influenza vaccination. The receptors were sampled from an adult who received the influenza vaccine.

This sequence joins TRBV2 and TRBJ2-7; possible D gene TRBD2, 5 bases. The ends were cut back, 4 bases at V and 7 bases at J, with 17 bases in the middle. The CDR3 length is 14 residues. Germline lookup yields CDR1 SNHLY and CDR2 FYNNEI. CDR3 DNA sequence: TGTGCCAGCAGTGGGGCCAAGGCCCGAGGGGAGCAGTACTTC. This sequence encodes CASSGAKARGEQYF.

The J gene is TRBJ1-5, the V gene TRBV6-1; D not certain. V was clipped by 6 bases and J by 5 bases, with 8 bases between them. The CDR3 contains 12 residues. The germline V gene has CDR1 MNHNS and CDR2 SASEGT. In DNA form, the CDR3 reads TGTGCCAGCAGACAGTGGGATCAGCCCCAGCATTTT. Its translation is CASRQWDQPQHF.

The rearrangement joins TRBV2 to TRBJ1-6; D possibly corresponds to TRBD1 (6 bases). The V end lost 7 bases, the J end lost 7 bases, and 14 bases lay between the germline ends. Germline values: CDR1 SNHLY, CDR2 FYNNEI. The length of the CDR3 is 14 residues. The DNA of the CDR3 is TGTGCCAGCAAGCAGGGGTCGCAGAATTCACCCCTCCACTTT. Its protein is CASKQGSQNSPLHF.

V gene TRBV7-9 combines with J gene TRBJ1-4; D is unclear. Per germline, CDR1 SEHNR and CDR2 FQNEAQ (reference sequence). Trimming pared 1 base from V and 3 bases from J, leaving 3 bases between. This CDR3 region has 13 residues. The CDR3 protein is CASSLGPNEKLFF. For the CDR3, the DNA is TGTGCCAGCAGCTTAGGGCCTAATGAAAAACTGTTTTTT.

The V call is TRBV18, the J call TRBJ1-2, with D possibly matching TRBD1 (6 bases). The germline V gene has CDR1 KGHSH and CDR2 LQKENI. The CDR3 totals 15 residues. Trimming removed 2 bases at V and 0 bases at J, with 10 bases between. The CDR3 DNA follows: TGTGCCAGCTCACCAGGGCAGGGGACTAACTATGGCTACACCTTC. This encodes CASSPGQGTNYGYTF.

This chain joins TRBV28 and TRBJ1-5; 9 nucleotides agree with TRBD1. The V gene's germline CDR1 is MDHEN and CDR2 SYDVKM. CDR3 length: 17 residues. Trimming at V came to 2 bases and at J to 10 bases, leaving 15 bases not matched to a gene. The CDR3 loop is CASSLRTGVGGQGPQHF. The CDR3 DNA sequence: TGTGCCAGCAGTTTACGGACAGGGGTCGGGGGGCAAGGACCCCAGCATTTT.

The chain recombines TRBV15 with TRBJ1-4, with D hard to call. The CDR3 length is 12 residues. The V gene's germline CDR1 is LNHNV and CDR2 YYDKDF (reference sequence). Trimming removed 8 bases from V and 10 bases from J, with 14 bases in between. The CDR3 bases are TGTGCCACCGGCACGGGTATCGGAAAACTGTTTTTT. The encoded protein is CATGTGIGKLFF.

CDR3 coding DNA: TGTGCCAGCAGCCCGCGGGGGGGCCGGAATGAGCAGTTCTTC. Its protein is CASSPRGGRNEQFF. The rearrangement uses TRBV7-3 and TRBJ2-1, with TRBD2 matching over 9 bases. J gave up 7 bases and V 5 bases, and 6 bases lay outside the gene matches. The CDR3 is 14 residues long. The V gene's germline CDR1 is SGHTA and CDR2 FQGTGA.

The CDR3 reads CASSLGPYYEQYF. CDR3 DNA: TGTGCCAGCAGCCTAGGACCTTACTACGAGCAGTACTTC. The genes are TRBV6-5 and TRBJ2-7; D remains ambiguous. Per germline, CDR1 MNHEY and CDR2 SVGAGI. CDR3 length: 13 amino acids. The ends were cut back, 6 bases at V and 3 bases at J, with 12 bases in the middle.

CDR3 region: CASSAFGSPLHF. The CDR3 bases are TGTGCCAGCAGCGCCTTTGGGTCACCCCTCCACTTT. This chain links TRBV9 with TRBJ1-6; no definite D call. The V end lost 3 bases, the J end lost 10 bases, and 8 bases lay between the germline ends. The germline V gene has CDR1 SGDLS and CDR2 YYNGEE. The CDR3 sequence is 12 residues long.

V gene TRBV28 combines with J gene TRBJ1-1; D is perhaps TRBD1 (5 bases). CDR1 MDHEN and CDR2 SYDVKM come from the germline V gene. V lost 4 bases to trimming and J lost 4 bases, with 13 bases between them. CDR3 length equals 14 residues. The CDR3 DNA follows: TGTGCCAGCAGTTCCCCAGGGTTGCTCACTGAAGCTTTCTTT. The encoded protein is CASSSPGLLTEAFF.

The gene calls are TRBV28 and TRBJ2-3; D remains unclear. CDR3 length: 15 residues. Between the trimmed V and J ends, which lost 3 bases and 2 bases, there was a span of 12 bases. Germline V gene lookup returns CDR1 MDHEN and CDR2 SYDVKM. CDR3 bases: TGTGCCAGCAGTTTGCCGGCGCTCCTCACAGATACGCAGTATTTT. Its translation: CASSLPALLTDTQYF.

V is TRBV19 and J is TRBJ2-5; 7 bases match TRBD2. The germline V gene has CDR1 LNHDA and CDR2 SQIVND (reference sequence). CDR3 length: 16 residues. V lost 5 bases and J lost 4; bases outside the gene matches: 13. The CDR3 here is CASSVTPAGDRETQYF. Here the CDR3 DNA reads TGTGCCAGTAGTGTCACCCCCGCGGGGGACCGAGAGACCCAGTACTTC.

This clone was counted between two and nine times. CDR3 nucleotide sequence: TGTGCCATCACAGACAGTCTTTCCTATGGCTACACCTTC. It yields the protein CAITDSLSYGYTF. The chain recombines TRBV10-3 with TRBJ1-2, with D possibly matching TRBD1 (5 bases). V lost 7 bases and J lost 4, with 13 bases in between. Germline V gives CDR1 ENHRY, CDR2 SYGVKD. There are 13 residues in the CDR3.

The V and J genes are TRBV9 and TRBJ1-6; D may be TRBD1 (5 bases). V lost 0 bases to trimming and J lost 7 bases, with 14 bases between them. The CDR3 extends over 16 amino acids. From germline, CDR1 is SGDLS and CDR2 YYNGEE. The CDR3 sequence: CASSVGGARGNSPLHF. The CDR3 nucleotides read TGTGCCAGCAGCGTAGGAGGGGCGCGAGGGAATTCACCCCTCCACTTT.

V usage is TRBV12-5 and J usage is TRBJ2-2; D gene uncertain. The CDR3 sequence is 17 residues long. V dropped 0 bases and J dropped 0 bases, with 11 bases sitting between them. Germline CDR1 is LGHNT and CDR2 is FRNRAP. CDR3 in DNA: TGTGCTAGTGGTTTGGTACTCGCAGATACGAACACCGGGGAGCTGTTTTTT. Its protein is CASGLVLADTNTGELFF.

CDR3 loop: CASSLAGTPVNSPLHF. The CDR3 DNA follows: TGTGCCAGCAGTCTAGCCGGGACGCCTGTAAATTCACCCCTCCACTTT. The chain combines TRBV6-6 with TRBJ1-6, with TRBD1 as a possible D gene (5 bases). The germline V gene has CDR1 MNHNY and CDR2 SVGAGI (reference sequence). CDR3 length: 16 residues. V shed 5 bases and J shed 7 bases, with 18 bases lying between them.

Worth noting for this clone: Lacking the conserved final phenylalanine or tryptophan, this CDR3 likely reflects a read error. The DNA is left out, because the CDR3 cannot be placed on it with certainty; the CDR3 is given as TCRdb lists it. This chain uses TRBV6-1 with TRBJ2-7; TRBD1 was called by the table and not checked on the DNA. CDR1 MNHNS and CDR2 SASEGT come from the germline V gene. With termini counted, the CDR3 has 12 amino acids. The CDR3 loop reads CASSETGTLSSL.

This clone has more than one count but fewer than ten. The chain uses TRBV9 and TRBJ2-2, with D possibly TRBD2 on 6 matching bases. The germline V gene has CDR1 SGDLS and CDR2 YYNGEE. The CDR3 is 14 residues long. The V and J ends lost 3 bases and 4 bases respectively, with 10 bases between them. The CDR3 DNA is TGTGCCAGCAGCGCCACTAGCAGCACCGGGGAGCTGTTTTTT. Amino acids: CASSATSSTGELFF.

The chain recombines TRBV2 with TRBJ2-1, with TRBD2 as a possible D gene (6 bases). CDR3 length equals 13 residues. Germline V gene data show CDR1 as SNHLY and CDR2 as FYNNEI. Trimming removed 7 bases from V and 13 bases from J, with 20 bases in between. CDR3 in DNA: TGTGCCAGCATTTTATTGGGGGGAGTTAGACAGTTCTTC. Amino acids: CASILLGGVRQFF.

V and J are TRBV19 and TRBJ1-1; possibly TRBD1 for D (6 bases). The CDR3 covers 13 residues. Trimming shortened V by 11 bases and J by 1 base, and 14 bases separated the two germline ends. Looked up from germline, CDR1 is LNHDA and CDR2 is SQIVND (reference sequence). CDR3 sequence reads: CASEDRQNTEAFF. CDR3 nucleotide sequence: TGTGCCTCAGAGGACAGACAGAACACTGAAGCTTTCTTT. Using reference TRBV19 and TRBJ1-1 for the parts outside the CDR3, the full variable domain is DGGITQSPKYLFRKEGQNVTLSCEQNLNHDAMYWYRQDPGQGLRLIYYSQIVNDFQKGDIAEGYSVSREKKESFPLTVTSAQKNPTAFYLCASEDRQNTEAFFGQGTRLTVV.

The chain is built from TRBV29-1 and TRBJ2-5; D ambiguous. CDR1 and CDR2 (germline): SQVTM, ANQGSEA. The CDR3 extends over 12 amino acids. The germline V and J ends were trimmed by 7 bases and 4 bases, with 13 bases remaining between them. Written as DNA, the CDR3 is TGCAGCGGCTCCCCGTCGCCAGAGACCCAGTACTTC. Protein sequence: CSGSPSPETQYF.

The V and J genes are TRBV4-1 and TRBJ2-1; TRBD1 or TRBD2 may be the D gene (6 bases each). The CDR3 has 17 amino acids. The V gene's germline CDR1 is MGHRA and CDR2 YSYEKL. V was cut by 2 bases and J by 8 bases, with 22 bases left in between. CDR3 DNA: TGCGCCAGCAGCCAACCGACAGGAGGGAGCCCAGCAGATGAGCAGTTCTTC. It yields the protein CASSQPTGGSPADEQFF.

This chain joins TRBV7-9 and TRBJ2-7, with 13 positions matching TRBD2. The CDR3 has 15 residues. Germline V lookup: CDR1 SEHNR, CDR2 FQNEAQ (reference sequence). V gave up 5 bases and J gave up 6 bases; unmatched junction bases: 7. The CDR3 bases are TGTGCCAGCAGCCCGGGACTAGCGGGATCCGGCGAGCAGTACTTC. Its protein is CASSPGLAGSGEQYF.

Only a few counts were recorded for this clone. This rearrangement joins TRBV11-2 to TRBJ1-1; no firm D call. V shed 3 bases and J shed 3 bases, with 8 bases lying between them. CDR3 size: 13 residues. Germline loops: CDR1 SGHAT, CDR2 FQNNGV. The DNA of the CDR3 is TGTGCCAGCAGCTTTTCAGGTGACACTGAAGCTTTCTTT. Translated: CASSFSGDTEAFF.

This clone was observed a handful of times. The rearrangement uses TRBV28 and TRBJ2-7; 9 bases match TRBD2. The CDR3 is 13 residues long. Germline V gives CDR1 MDHEN, CDR2 SYDVKM. The V and J ends lost 5 bases and 6 bases, in that order; junction bases with no gene match: 5. This chain's CDR3 is CASSVAGVSEQYF. CDR3 nucleotides: TGTGCCAGCAGTGTAGCGGGAGTTAGCGAGCAGTACTTC.

The chain is built from TRBV28 and TRBJ1-4, with 8 nucleotides matching TRBD1. This CDR3 comprises 13 residues. Germline CDR1 is MDHEN and CDR2 is SYDVKM. The junction had 3 bases not matched to a gene; V was cut back by 9 bases and J by 3 bases. The CDR3 sequence is CASLDRANEKLFF. As DNA, the CDR3 is TGTGCCAGTCTGGACAGGGCTAATGAAAAACTGTTTTTT.

This clone has only one observation. This chain uses TRBV10-3 with TRBJ2-7; TRBD1 is a possible D gene (6 bases). V lost 0 bases, J lost 5 bases, and 17 bases lay in between. In germline, CDR1 is ENHRY, CDR2 SYGVKD. CDR3 length: 16 residues. The CDR3 loop is CAISESTGGTGHEQYF. CDR3 nucleotides: TGTGCCATCAGTGAGTCGACAGGCGGAACTGGACACGAGCAGTACTTC.